These 26 T cell receptor beta chains share one sample of origin, sequenced in a study of control samples from healthy donors and cancer patients. TCRdb keeps only in-frame clones here, not all; method: immunoSEQ multiplex PCR. Of around 110,000 clones listed, around 90% are singletons. The specimen sequenced was blood. The receptors here all came from an older woman in good health.

The chain is built from TRBV6-5 and TRBJ2-2; the D gene is possibly TRBD1 (6 bases). This CDR3 is built from 13 residues. In germline, CDR1 is MNHEY, CDR2 SVGAGI. V was cut by 7 bases and J by 7 bases, with 13 bases left in between. This chain's CDR3 is CASKQGGGGELFF. CDR3 DNA: TGTGCCAGCAAACAGGGCGGCGGCGGGGAGCTGTTTTTT.

The V gene is TRBV25-1, the J gene TRBJ2-3; TRBD1 or TRBD2 may be the D gene (5 bases each). V dropped 3 bases and J dropped 3 bases, with 13 bases sitting between them. Germline V lookup: CDR1 MGHDK, CDR2 SYGVNS. This CDR3 is built from 15 residues. CDR3 region: CASSDGRDPTDTQYF. The CDR3 DNA reads TGTGCCAGCAGTGACGGAAGGGACCCGACAGATACGCAGTATTTT.

The chain carries TRBV2 and TRBJ1-2, with unresolved D. CDR3 length equals 13 residues. Germline V gives CDR1 SNHLY, CDR2 FYNNEI. The V end was cut by 7 bases, the J end by 4 bases, with 13 bases between. The CDR3 nucleotides read TGTGCCAGCATTCGGTACCAGTTCTATGGCTACACCTTC. Amino acids: CASIRYQFYGYTF. Filled out from reference TRBV2 and TRBJ1-2, the complete variable domain reads EPEVTQTPSHQVTQMGQEVILRCVPISNHLYFYWYRQILGQKVEFLVSFYNNEISEKSEIFDDQFSVERPDGSNFTLKIRSTKLEDSAMYFCASIRYQFYGYTFGSGTRLTVV.

The J gene is TRBJ1-1, the V gene TRBV19; 8 nucleotides line up with TRBD1. Germline CDR1 is LNHDA and CDR2 is SQIVND (reference sequence). V trimming: 7 bases; J trimming: 1 base; junction bases outside the gene matches: 5. There are 14 residues in the CDR3. CDR3 amino acids: CASKGGTGNTEAFF. The CDR3, as DNA: TGTGCCAGTAAAGGGGGGACAGGGAACACTGAAGCTTTCTTT.

The chain uses TRBV4-1 and TRBJ2-2; the D is unclear. V was pared by 3 bases and J by 3 bases, with 11 bases between. This CDR3 region has 15 residues. The germline CDR1 and CDR2 sequences are MGHRA and YSYEKL. CDR3 loop: CASSHPRAYTGELFF. CDR3 coding DNA: TGCGCCAGCAGCCACCCCCGGGCGTACACCGGGGAGCTGTTTTTT.

The genes are TRBV9 and TRBJ1-2, with 8 bases identical to TRBD1. CDR1 is SGDLS and CDR2 is YYNGEE in the germline V gene. The CDR3 runs to 15 residues. V trimming: 3 bases; J trimming: 8 bases; junction bases outside the gene matches: 12. The CDR3 here is CASSGPRGQLGGYTF. CDR3 bases: TGTGCCAGCAGCGGGCCCAGGGGGCAGCTAGGAGGCTACACCTTC.

The genes are TRBV27 and TRBJ1-3; D possibly corresponds to TRBD1 (5 bases). The CDR3 extends over 16 amino acids. Trimming removed 5 bases from V and 2 bases from J, with 16 bases in between. The V gene's germline CDR1 is MNHEY and CDR2 SMNVEV (reference sequence). The CDR3: CASSTRGVGTGNTIYF. The DNA for the CDR3 is TGTGCCAGCAGTACCCGGGGGGTAGGGACTGGAAACACCATATATTTT.

J is TRBJ1-2 and V is TRBV20-1; D unclear. The CDR3 sequence is 11 residues long. V lost 0 bases to trimming and J lost 7 bases, with 6 bases between them. Per the germline V gene, CDR1 is DFQATT and CDR2 is SNEGSKA (reference sequence). CDR3 protein: CSARENGGYTF. In nucleotides, the CDR3 is TGCAGTGCTAGAGAGAATGGTGGCTACACCTTC.

V usage is TRBV10-2 and J usage is TRBJ2-7, with D possibly TRBD2 on 5 matching bases. Germline V gene data show CDR1 as WSHSY and CDR2 as SAAADI. The CDR3 loop spans 14 amino acids. V was trimmed by 7 bases and J by 0 bases, leaving 13 bases between them. In DNA, the CDR3 is TGCGCCAGCACTGGCGGGCGATACTCCTACGAGCAGTACTTC. As protein: CASTGGRYSYEQYF.

The chain is built from TRBV5-1 and TRBJ2-7; perhaps TRBD1 as D (6 bases). This CDR3 spans 14 amino acids. The V gene lost 4 bases and the J gene lost 1 base, with 12 bases spanning the gap. The V gene's germline CDR1 is SGHRS and CDR2 YFSETQ. For the CDR3, the DNA is TGCGCCAGCAGCCCGGACAGTTTATCCTACGAGCAGTACTTC. Protein: CASSPDSLSYEQYF.

The chain has TRBV7-9 and TRBJ1-1; TRBD1 matches at 7 bases. V lost 6 bases to trimming and J lost 1 base; unmatched junction nucleotides: 5. The length of the CDR3 is 14 residues. CDR1 SEHNR and CDR2 FQNEAQ come from the germline V gene (reference sequence). For the CDR3, the DNA is TGTGCCAGCAGTCGGGACAGAGAGAACACTGAAGCTTTCTTT. This encodes CASSRDRENTEAFF.

The chain recombines TRBV7-9 with TRBJ1-3, with 10 bases identical to TRBD1. The CDR3 extends over 16 amino acids. Germline CDR1 reads SEHNR; CDR2 reads FQNEAQ (reference sequence). V was pared by 5 bases and J by 4 bases, with 8 bases of the junction left unmatched. Written as DNA, the CDR3 is TGTGCCAGCAGCGGTAGACAGGGGGCGACAGGAAACACCATATATTTT. This encodes CASSGRQGATGNTIYF.

CDR3: CASSVLREGKGEQYF. CDR3 nucleotides: TGCGCCAGCAGTGTCCTCCGGGAGGGAAAAGGGGAGCAGTACTTC. The chain combines TRBV10-1 with TRBJ2-7; 8 bases line up with TRBD2. Germline CDR1 WNHNN, CDR2 SYGVQD (reference sequence). Trimming removed 4 bases from V and 7 bases from J; junction bases left unmatched: 12. The CDR3 has 15 amino acids.

This clone occurred a few times. The chain has TRBV5-4 and TRBJ2-7; D possibly corresponds to TRBD1 (7 bases). CDR3 length equals 15 residues. Trimming took off 4 bases at V and 3 bases at J, with 17 bases between the two ends. In germline, CDR1 is SGHNT, CDR2 YYREEE (reference sequence). CDR3 loop: CASSPGGTALYEQYF. The CDR3 DNA is TGTGCCAGCAGCCCTGGCGGGACAGCTCTCTACGAGCAGTACTTC.

The chain uses TRBV7-2 and TRBJ1-1; D remains ambiguous. The germline V gene encodes CDR1 SGHTA and CDR2 FQGNSA. The CDR3 runs 15 residues. Between the trimmed V and J ends, which lost 3 bases and 4 bases, there was a span of 15 bases. CDR3 protein: CASSFGPLSSTEAFF. CDR3 DNA: TGTGCCAGCAGCTTCGGACCGTTGTCTAGCACTGAAGCTTTCTTT.

The chain joins TRBV4-3 to TRBJ2-7, with 9 bases that match TRBD1. V was clipped by 4 bases and J by 3 bases; unmatched bases: 7. CDR1 is LGHNA and CDR2 is YSLEER in the germline V gene. The CDR3 loop spans 15 amino acids. In DNA, the CDR3 is TGCGCCAGCAGCCTAGCCCCGGGACAGGGCTACGAGCAGTACTTC. Translation gives CASSLAPGQGYEQYF.

The genes are TRBV7-9 and TRBJ2-4; 10 bases match TRBD2. The CDR3 consists of 18 residues. J lost 5 bases, V lost 5 bases, and 15 bases had no gene match. Germline assignment: CDR1 SEHNR and CDR2 FQNEAQ (reference sequence). CDR3 nucleotide sequence: TGTGCCAGCAGCCATCGGGCTAGCGGGGGTGCAATCCAAAACATTCAGTACTTC. Protein: CASSHRASGGAIQNIQYF.

The chain has TRBV5-1 and TRBJ2-3; TRBD1 aligns across 9 bases. The CDR3 has 15 amino acids. With 2 bases clipped from V and 1 base from J, the junction kept 2 bases outside the gene matches. Germline CDR1 SGHRS, CDR2 YFSETQ. CDR3 DNA: TGCGCCAGCAGCTTACAGGGGGCAGGCACAGATACGCAGTATTTT. The encoded protein is CASSLQGAGTDTQYF.

This clone has a single count. The rearrangement uses TRBV3-1 (or the pseudogene TRBV3-2) and TRBJ2-7; the D gene is possibly TRBD2 (6 bases). In germline, CDR1 is LGHDT, CDR2 YNNKEL (reference sequence). V lost 0 bases, J lost 5 bases, and 8 bases lay in between. The CDR3 totals 13 residues. CDR3 sequence (DNA): TGTGCCAGCAGCCAAGACGGAGGGAACGAGCAGTACTTC. Translating it yields CASSQDGGNEQYF.

The sample holds many counts of this clone. The CDR3 DNA follows: TGTGCCAGCAGCCTAACAGTTGGAAACACCATATATTTT. This encodes CASSLTVGNTIYF. The rearrangement links TRBV7-9 to TRBJ1-3; D is uncertain. Germline V gene lookup returns CDR1 SEHNR and CDR2 FQNEAQ (reference sequence). This CDR3 has 13 residues. V lost 5 bases and J 3 bases, leaving 8 bases between the germline ends.

The chain carries TRBV5-1 and TRBJ2-5, with D maybe TRBD2 (6 bases). Trimming pared 0 bases from V and 5 bases from J, leaving 11 bases between. This CDR3 contains 14 residues. Germline-derived CDR1 and CDR2 are SGHRS and YFSETQ. Here the CDR3 DNA reads TGCGCCAGCAGCTTGGTAGGGAGCGGGGAGACCCAGTACTTC. Its protein is CASSLVGSGETQYF.

The chain carries TRBV4-1 and TRBJ1-4, with D perhaps TRBD1 (5 bases). The germline V and J ends were trimmed by 0 bases and 8 bases, with 19 bases remaining between them. The CDR3 length is 17 residues. Per the germline V gene, CDR1 is MGHRA and CDR2 is YSYEKL. The CDR3 DNA reads as TGCGCCAGCAGCCAAGAGGGGGTTGGAGGGGTTGACGAAAAACTGTTTTTT. It is translated as CASSQEGVGGVDEKLFF.

This sequence joins TRBV27 and TRBJ2-1, with TRBD2 identical over 9 bases. The CDR3 has 16 residues. V lost 4 bases and J lost 8; bases outside the gene matches: 12. Per the germline V gene, CDR1 is MNHEY and CDR2 is SMNVEV (reference sequence). This CDR3 reads CASSSLPRGGADEQFF. DNA for the CDR3: TGTGCCAGCAGTTCCCTTCCCCGCGGGGGGGCGGATGAGCAGTTCTTC.

There are a few counts of this clone. The chain has TRBV9 and TRBJ1-4; weak D call: TRBD1 (5 bases). Trimming shortened V by 4 bases and J by 5 bases, and 12 bases separated the two germline ends. The CDR3 runs to 14 residues. Germline-derived CDR1 and CDR2 are SGDLS and YYNGEE. The CDR3 coding sequence is TGTGCCAGCAGCCGGACACGGTCCAATGAAAAACTGTTTTTT. Residues: CASSRTRSNEKLFF.

The chain combines TRBV5-5 with TRBJ2-5; perhaps TRBD2 as D (5 bases). CDR1 is SGHKS, CDR2 YYEKEE, per germline (reference sequence). CDR3 size: 14 residues. V lost 1 base and J 1 base, leaving 8 bases between the germline ends. CDR3: CASSLTGIQETQYF. The DNA of the CDR3 is TGTGCCAGCAGCTTGACCGGGATCCAAGAGACCCAGTACTTC. Together with reference TRBV5-5 and TRBJ2-5, the CDR3 gives the full variable domain: DAGVTQSPTHLIKTRGQQVTLRCSPISGHKSVSWYQQVLGQGPQFIFQYYEKEERGRGNFPDRFSARQFPNYSSELNVNALLLGDSALYLCASSLTGIQETQYFGPGTRLLVL.

The sample holds one count of this clone. The V call is TRBV11-2, the J call TRBJ2-3; the match to TRBD2 covers 13 bases. Losses at the gene ends were 5 bases for V and 4 bases for J; bases not matched to a gene: 9. The CDR3 length is 17 residues. Germline CDR1 and CDR2: SGHAT and FQNNGV. For the CDR3, the DNA is TGTGCCAGCAGCCTCTCCACTAGCGGGGGGGCCTCAGATACGCAGTATTTT. Translating gives CASSLSTSGGASDTQYF.